A single sample gave rise to the 14 T cell receptor beta chains below, sequenced in a study of cytomegalovirus exposure and HLA in healthy donors. The PCR ran on 60 Vbeta and 13 Jbeta primers. TCRdb keeps only in-frame clones here, not all; method: immunoSEQ multiplex PCR. The sample has about 140,000 clones, around 73% seen once. Specimen: PBMCs. The source is a human donor in good health.

This chain links TRBV6-5 with TRBJ1-2, with D perhaps matching TRBD1 (5 bases). The V gene's germline CDR1 is MNHEY and CDR2 SVGAGI. This CDR3 region has 16 residues. V was pared by 4 bases and J by 0 bases, with 15 bases between. The CDR3 DNA follows: TGTGCCAGCAGTTCTTCTCCAGGGTTCTCTAACTATGGCTACACCTTC. Protein product: CASSSSPGFSNYGYTF.

V and J are TRBV14 and TRBJ1-2; TRBD1 matches at 7 bases. There are 17 residues in the CDR3. Looked up from germline, CDR1 is SGHDN and CDR2 is FVKESK. V gave up 3 bases and J gave up 0 bases; unmatched junction bases: 10. Written as DNA, the CDR3 is TGTGCCAGCAGCCATATTGGGGACAGCCACTCTAACTATGGCTACACCTTC. Amino acids: CASSHIGDSHSNYGYTF.

This sequence joins TRBV4-1 and TRBJ1-2; 9 bases map to TRBD1. The CDR3 is made up of 16 amino acids. Germline CDR1 reads MGHRA; CDR2 reads YSYEKL. The trim removed 3 bases at V and 3 bases at J, leaving 8 bases unmatched. The CDR3: CASSQVQGARDYGYTF. CDR3 DNA sequence: TGCGCCAGCAGCCAGGTACAGGGGGCTAGGGACTATGGCTACACCTTC.

The chain employs TRBV2 and TRBJ2-3, with D perhaps matching TRBD1 (7 bases). From germline, CDR1 is SNHLY and CDR2 FYNNEI. The CDR3 has 15 amino acids. Trimming took off 4 bases at V and 1 base at J, with 12 bases between the two ends. The CDR3 loop reads CASSAEGAGTDTQYF. Written as DNA, the CDR3 is TGTGCCAGCAGTGCGGAGGGGGCTGGCACAGATACGCAGTATTTT.

This clone was counted only a few times. The chain links TRBV11-3 to TRBJ2-5, with a weak D call TRBD2 (6 bases). V shed 4 bases and J shed 5 bases, with 17 bases lying between them. The CDR3 extends over 15 amino acids. Looked up from germline, CDR1 is SGHNT and CDR2 is YENEEA. This chain's CDR3 is CASSSPGRGGETQYF. CDR3 bases: TGTGCCAGCAGCTCCCCAGGGAGAGGAGGGGAGACCCAGTACTTC.

V usage is TRBV13 and J usage is TRBJ2-7; TRBD2 might be the D (5 bases). This CDR3 has 13 amino acids. The V gene's germline CDR1 is PRHDT and CDR2 FYEKMQ (reference sequence). Trimming took off 1 base at V and 3 bases at J, with 7 bases between the two ends. The CDR3 here is CASSLVGDYEQYF. CDR3 nucleotide sequence: TGTGCCAGCAGCTTAGTGGGAGACTACGAGCAGTACTTC.

The chain uses TRBV6-1 and TRBJ1-6; maybe TRBD1 (6 bases). With 7 bases removed from V and 7 bases from J, the gap between germline ends came to 14 bases. CDR1 MNHNS and CDR2 SASEGT come from the germline V gene. The CDR3 runs 14 residues. The CDR3 loop is CASTPGQRNSPLHF. CDR3 nucleotide sequence: TGTGCCAGCACCCCGGGACAAAGGAATTCACCCCTCCACTTT.

The V call is TRBV7-9, the J call TRBJ2-7, with TRBD1 identical over 9 bases. V shed 10 bases, J shed 5 bases, and the junction held 9 bases outside the gene matches. This CDR3 region has 13 residues. CDR1 SEHNR and CDR2 FQNEAQ come from the germline V gene (reference sequence). CDR3 coding DNA: TGTGCCATCGAGGGGACAGGGATAGACGAGCAGTACTTC. Its protein is CAIEGTGIDEQYF.

The chain recombines TRBV7-9 with TRBJ2-1; no reliable D call. This CDR3 has 16 residues. CDR1 is SEHNR and CDR2 is FQNEAQ in the germline V gene (reference sequence). V was shortened by 5 bases and J by 8 bases, with 22 bases between the two germline ends. The CDR3 here is CASSPLDSFLGHEQFF. DNA for the CDR3: TGTGCCAGCAGCCCCTTAGATTCTTTCTTGGGCCATGAGCAGTTCTTC.

V is TRBV5-6 and J is TRBJ1-5; 11 bases are shared with TRBD1. CDR3 length: 15 amino acids. In germline, CDR1 is SGHDT, CDR2 YYEEEE. Trimming removed 3 bases from V and 6 bases from J; junction bases left unmatched: 5. The DNA of the CDR3 is TGTGCCAGCAGCTCGGACAGGGGGCGCATTCAGCCCCAGCATTTT. This gives the protein CASSSDRGRIQPQHF. Variable domain in full (rest from reference TRBV5-6 and TRBJ1-5): DAGVTQSPTHLIKTRGQQVTLRCSPKSGHDTVSWYQQALGQGPQFIFQYYEEEERQRGNFPDRFSGHQFPNYSSELNVNALLLGDSALYLCASSSDRGRIQPQHFGDGTRLSIL.

The chain carries TRBV7-9 and TRBJ1-5; D gene unclear. The CDR3 runs to 15 residues. Trimming removed 3 bases at V and 4 bases at J, with 13 bases between. Germline values: CDR1 SEHNR, CDR2 FQNEAQ (reference sequence). For the CDR3, the DNA is TGTGCCAGCAGCTTCGGCGGGCAAGGAAATCAGCCCCAGCATTTT. Translating gives CASSFGGQGNQPQHF. The full variable domain, its missing parts supplied by reference TRBV7-9 and TRBJ1-5, is DTGVSQNPRHKITKRGQNVTFRCDPISEHNRLYWYRQTLGQGPEFLTYFQNEAQLEKSRLLSDRFSAERPKGSFSTLEIQRTEQGDSAMYLCASSFGGQGNQPQHFGDGTRLSIL.

The chain joins TRBV29-1 to TRBJ2-5, with 9 bases aligning to TRBD1. This CDR3 has 15 amino acids. The germline CDR1 and CDR2 sequences are SQVTM and ANQGSEA. Trimming took 7 bases from V and 5 from J; bases not matched to a gene: 14. CDR3 sequence: CSARIQGATLETQYF. The CDR3 coding sequence is TGCAGCGCACGGATACAGGGGGCTACTTTGGAGACCCAGTACTTC.

This clone was recorded a few times. This sequence joins TRBV15 and TRBJ1-5; D is uncertain. CDR1 is LNHNV and CDR2 is YYDKDF in the germline V gene (reference sequence). V was cut by 0 bases and J by 7 bases, with 7 bases left in between. This CDR3 comprises 13 residues. CDR3 DNA: TGTGCCACCAGCAGAGAACGCAGGCAGCCCCAGCATTTT. Amino acids: CATSRERRQPQHF. The full variable domain, rest sourced from reference TRBV15 and TRBJ1-5, is DAMVIQNPRYQVTQFGKPVTLSCSQTLNHNVMYWYQQKSSQAPKLLFHYYDKDFNNEADTPDNFQSRRPNTSFCFLDIRSPGLGDTAMYLCATSRERRQPQHFGDGTRLSIL.

This sequence joins TRBV19 and TRBJ2-7; the match to TRBD1 covers 7 bases. Looked up from germline, CDR1 is LNHDA and CDR2 is SQIVND (reference sequence). This CDR3 spans 14 amino acids. V lost 3 bases, J lost 1 base, and 3 bases stayed unmatched. The CDR3 is CASSINRGSYEQYF. DNA for the CDR3: TGTGCCAGTAGTATTAACAGGGGTTCCTACGAGCAGTACTTC.